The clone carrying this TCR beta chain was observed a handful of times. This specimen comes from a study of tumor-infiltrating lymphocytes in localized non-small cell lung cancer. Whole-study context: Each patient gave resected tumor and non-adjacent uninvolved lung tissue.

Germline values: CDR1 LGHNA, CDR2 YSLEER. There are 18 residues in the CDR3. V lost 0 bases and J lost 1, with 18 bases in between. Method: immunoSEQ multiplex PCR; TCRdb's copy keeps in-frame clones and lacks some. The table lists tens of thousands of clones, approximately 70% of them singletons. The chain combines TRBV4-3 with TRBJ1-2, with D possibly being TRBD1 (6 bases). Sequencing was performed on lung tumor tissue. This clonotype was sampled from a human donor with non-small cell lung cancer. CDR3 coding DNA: TGCGCCAGCAGCCAAGATCCACCCAGGGGAAGGGTTAACTATGGCTACACCTTC. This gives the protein CASSQDPPRGRVNYGYTF.